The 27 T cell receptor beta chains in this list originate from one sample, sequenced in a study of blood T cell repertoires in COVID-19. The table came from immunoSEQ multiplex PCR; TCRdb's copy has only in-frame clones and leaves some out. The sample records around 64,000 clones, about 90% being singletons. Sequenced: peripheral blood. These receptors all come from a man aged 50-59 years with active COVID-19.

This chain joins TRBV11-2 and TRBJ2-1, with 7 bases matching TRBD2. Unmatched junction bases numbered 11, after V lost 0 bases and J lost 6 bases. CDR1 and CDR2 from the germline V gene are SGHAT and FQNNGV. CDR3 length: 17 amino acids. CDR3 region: CASSLDLGRGRSNEQFF. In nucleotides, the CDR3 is TGTGCCAGCAGCTTAGATCTGGGGAGGGGTCGATCCAATGAGCAGTTCTTC.

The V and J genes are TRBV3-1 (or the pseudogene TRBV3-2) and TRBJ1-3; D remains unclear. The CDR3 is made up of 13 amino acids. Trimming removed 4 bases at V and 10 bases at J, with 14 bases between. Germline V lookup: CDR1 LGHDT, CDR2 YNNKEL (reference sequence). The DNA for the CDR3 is TGTGCCAGCAGCCCTACTTTATCGGGGACCATATATTTT. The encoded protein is CASSPTLSGTIYF.

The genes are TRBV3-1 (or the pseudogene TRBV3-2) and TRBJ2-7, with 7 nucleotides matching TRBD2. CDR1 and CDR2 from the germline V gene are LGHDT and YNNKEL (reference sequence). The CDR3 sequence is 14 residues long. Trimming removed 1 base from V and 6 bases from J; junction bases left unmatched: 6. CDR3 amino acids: CASSQVREASEQYF. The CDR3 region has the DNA TGTGCCAGCAGCCAAGTTCGGGAGGCGAGCGAGCAGTACTTC.

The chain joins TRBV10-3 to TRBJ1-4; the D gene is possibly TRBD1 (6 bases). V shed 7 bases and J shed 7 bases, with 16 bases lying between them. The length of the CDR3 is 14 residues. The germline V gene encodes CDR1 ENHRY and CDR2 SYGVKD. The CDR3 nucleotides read TGTGCCATCACGGGAGGGGGGCCGGGTGAAAAACTGTTTTTT. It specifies CAITGGGPGEKLFF.

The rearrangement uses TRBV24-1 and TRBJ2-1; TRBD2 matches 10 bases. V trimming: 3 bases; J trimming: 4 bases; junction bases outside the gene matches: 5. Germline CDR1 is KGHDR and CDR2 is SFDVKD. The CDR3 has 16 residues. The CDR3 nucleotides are TGTGCCACCAGTGATCGAGCGGGAGGGCAGTACAATGAGCAGTTCTTC. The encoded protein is CATSDRAGGQYNEQFF.

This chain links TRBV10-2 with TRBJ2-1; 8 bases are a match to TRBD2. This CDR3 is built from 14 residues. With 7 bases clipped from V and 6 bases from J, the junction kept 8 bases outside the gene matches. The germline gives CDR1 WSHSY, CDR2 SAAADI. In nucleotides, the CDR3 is TGCGCCAGCATTCCTAGCGGGTTAGGCAATGAGCAGTTCTTC. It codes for CASIPSGLGNEQFF.

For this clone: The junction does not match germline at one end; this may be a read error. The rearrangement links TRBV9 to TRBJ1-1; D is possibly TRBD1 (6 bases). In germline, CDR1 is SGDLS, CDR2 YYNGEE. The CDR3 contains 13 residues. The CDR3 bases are TGTGTCAGCAGCGTAGGAGGGGGCACTGAAGCTTTCTTT. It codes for CVSSVGGGTEAFF. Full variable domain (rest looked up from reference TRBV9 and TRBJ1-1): DSGVTQTPKHLITATGQRVTLRCSPRSGDLSVYWYQQSLDQGLQFLIQYYNGEERAKGNILERFSAQQFPDLHSELNLSSLELGDSALYFCVSSVGGGTEAFFGQGTRLTVV.

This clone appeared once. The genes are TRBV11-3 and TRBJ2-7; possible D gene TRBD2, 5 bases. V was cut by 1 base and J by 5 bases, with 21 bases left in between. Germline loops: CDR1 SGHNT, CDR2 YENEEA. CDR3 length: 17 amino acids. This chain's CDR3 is CASSLVGRSRNGDEQYF. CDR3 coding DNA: TGTGCCAGCAGCTTAGTAGGGAGATCGAGGAACGGGGACGAGCAGTACTTC.

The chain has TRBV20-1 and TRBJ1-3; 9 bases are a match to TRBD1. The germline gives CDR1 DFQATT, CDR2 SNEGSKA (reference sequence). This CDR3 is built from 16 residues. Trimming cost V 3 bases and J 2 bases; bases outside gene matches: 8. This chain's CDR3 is CSASPGQGSTGNTIYF. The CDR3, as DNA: TGCAGTGCTAGTCCGGGACAGGGATCGACTGGAAACACCATATATTTT.

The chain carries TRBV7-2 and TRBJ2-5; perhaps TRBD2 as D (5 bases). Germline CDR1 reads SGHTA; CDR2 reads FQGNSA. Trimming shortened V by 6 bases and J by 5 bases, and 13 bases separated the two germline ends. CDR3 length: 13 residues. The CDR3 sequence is CASSTGFRETQYF. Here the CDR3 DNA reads TGTGCCAGCAGTACGGGGTTTAGGGAGACCCAGTACTTC.

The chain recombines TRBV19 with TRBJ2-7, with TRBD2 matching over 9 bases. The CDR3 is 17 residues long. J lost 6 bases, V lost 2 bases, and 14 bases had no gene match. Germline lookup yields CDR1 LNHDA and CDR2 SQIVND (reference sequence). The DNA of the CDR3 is TGTGCCAGTAGTATACGGGGTTCTAGCGGGAATCTGGTCGAGCAGTACTTC. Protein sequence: CASSIRGSSGNLVEQYF.

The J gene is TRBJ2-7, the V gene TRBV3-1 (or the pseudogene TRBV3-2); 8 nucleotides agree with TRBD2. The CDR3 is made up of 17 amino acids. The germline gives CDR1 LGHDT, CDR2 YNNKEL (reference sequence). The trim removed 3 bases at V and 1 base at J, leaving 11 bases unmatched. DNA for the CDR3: TGTGCCAGCAGCCACCTTATAAACGGGAGGGTTTCCTACGAGCAGTACTTC. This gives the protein CASSHLINGRVSYEQYF.

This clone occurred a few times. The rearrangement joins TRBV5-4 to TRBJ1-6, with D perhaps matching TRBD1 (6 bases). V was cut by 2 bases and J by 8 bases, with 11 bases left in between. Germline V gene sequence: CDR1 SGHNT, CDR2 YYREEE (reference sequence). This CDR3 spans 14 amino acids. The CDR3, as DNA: TGTGCCAGCAGCTTACCCGACAGGCATTCACCCCTCCACTTT. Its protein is CASSLPDRHSPLHF.

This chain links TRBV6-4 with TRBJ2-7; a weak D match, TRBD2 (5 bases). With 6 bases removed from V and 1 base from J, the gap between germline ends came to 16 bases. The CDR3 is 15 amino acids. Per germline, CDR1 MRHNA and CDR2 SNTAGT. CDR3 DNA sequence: TGTGCCAGCAGCCAAGCGGCTGCCGGGTCCTACGAGCAGTACTTC. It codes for CASSQAAAGSYEQYF.

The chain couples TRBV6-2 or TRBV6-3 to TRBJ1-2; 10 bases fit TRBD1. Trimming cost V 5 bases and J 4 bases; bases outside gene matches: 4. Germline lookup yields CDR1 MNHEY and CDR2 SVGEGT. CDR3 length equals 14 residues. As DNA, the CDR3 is TGTGCCAGCAGTCGGGACAGGGGAGTCTATGGCTACACCTTC. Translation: CASSRDRGVYGYTF.

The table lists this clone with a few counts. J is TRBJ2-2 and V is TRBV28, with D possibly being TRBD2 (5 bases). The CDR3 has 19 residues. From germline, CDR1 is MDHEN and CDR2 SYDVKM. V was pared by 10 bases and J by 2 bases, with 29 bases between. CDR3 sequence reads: CATARLNRGLPQNTGELFF. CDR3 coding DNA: TGTGCCACCGCGCGGCTGAATCGAGGGCTCCCTCAAAACACCGGGGAGCTGTTTTTT.

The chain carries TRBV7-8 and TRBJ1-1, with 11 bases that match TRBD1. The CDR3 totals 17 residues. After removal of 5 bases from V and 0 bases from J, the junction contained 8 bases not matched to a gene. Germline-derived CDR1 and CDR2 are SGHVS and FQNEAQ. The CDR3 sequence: CASSPRDRGSVNTEAFF. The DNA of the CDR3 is TGTGCCAGCAGCCCACGGGACAGGGGGTCCGTGAACACTGAAGCTTTCTTT.

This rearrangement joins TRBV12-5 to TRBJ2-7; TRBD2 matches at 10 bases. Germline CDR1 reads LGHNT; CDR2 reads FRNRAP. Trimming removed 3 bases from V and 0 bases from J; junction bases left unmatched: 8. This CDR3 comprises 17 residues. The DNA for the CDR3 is TGTGCTAGTGGTTTAAGGGAGAGCGGGAGGGACTCCTACGAGCAGTACTTC. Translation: CASGLRESGRDSYEQYF.

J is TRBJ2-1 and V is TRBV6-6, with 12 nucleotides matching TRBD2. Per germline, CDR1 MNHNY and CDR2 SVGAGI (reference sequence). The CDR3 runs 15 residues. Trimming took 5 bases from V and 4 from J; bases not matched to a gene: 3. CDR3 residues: CASSGTSGFYNEQFF. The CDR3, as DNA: TGTGCCAGCAGTGGGACTAGCGGGTTTTACAATGAGCAGTTCTTC.

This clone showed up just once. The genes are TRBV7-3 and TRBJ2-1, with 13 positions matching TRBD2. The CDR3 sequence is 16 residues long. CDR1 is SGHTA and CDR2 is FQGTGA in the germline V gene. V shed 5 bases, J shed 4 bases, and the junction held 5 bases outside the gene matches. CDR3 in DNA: TGTGCCAGCAGCCGCACGGGACTAGCGGGGTACAATGAGCAGTTCTTC. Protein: CASSRTGLAGYNEQFF.

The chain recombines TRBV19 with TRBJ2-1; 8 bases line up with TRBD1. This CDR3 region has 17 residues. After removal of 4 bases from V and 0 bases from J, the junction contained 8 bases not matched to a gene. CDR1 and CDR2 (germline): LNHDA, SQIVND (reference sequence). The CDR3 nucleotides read TGTGCCAGTAGTAGGGCAGGGGGCCTTCCCTCCTACAATGAGCAGTTCTTC. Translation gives CASSRAGGLPSYNEQFF.

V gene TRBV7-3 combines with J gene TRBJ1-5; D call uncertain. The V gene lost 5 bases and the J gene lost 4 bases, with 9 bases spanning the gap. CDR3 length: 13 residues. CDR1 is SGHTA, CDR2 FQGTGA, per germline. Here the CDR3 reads CASSTEANQPQHF. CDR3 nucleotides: TGTGCCAGCAGCACAGAAGCTAATCAGCCCCAGCATTTT.

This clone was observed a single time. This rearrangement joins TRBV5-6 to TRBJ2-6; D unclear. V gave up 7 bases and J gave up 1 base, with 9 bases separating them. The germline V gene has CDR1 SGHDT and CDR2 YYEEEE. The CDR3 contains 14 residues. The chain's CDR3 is CASGGASGANVLTF. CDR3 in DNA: TGTGCCAGCGGTGGAGCTTCTGGGGCCAACGTCCTGACTTTC.

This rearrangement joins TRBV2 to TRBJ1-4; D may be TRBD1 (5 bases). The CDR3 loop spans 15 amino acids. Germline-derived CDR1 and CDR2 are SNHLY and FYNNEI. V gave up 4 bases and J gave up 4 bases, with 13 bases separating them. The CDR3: CASSGVGQGNEKLFF. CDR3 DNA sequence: TGTGCCAGCAGTGGGGTCGGGCAGGGTAATGAAAAACTGTTTTTT.

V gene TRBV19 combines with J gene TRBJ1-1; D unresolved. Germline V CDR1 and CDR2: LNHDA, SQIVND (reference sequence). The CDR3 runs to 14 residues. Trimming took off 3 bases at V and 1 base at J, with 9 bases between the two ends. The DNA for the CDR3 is TGTGCCAGTAGTATTTCGGTGAGGAACACTGAAGCTTTCTTT. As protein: CASSISVRNTEAFF.

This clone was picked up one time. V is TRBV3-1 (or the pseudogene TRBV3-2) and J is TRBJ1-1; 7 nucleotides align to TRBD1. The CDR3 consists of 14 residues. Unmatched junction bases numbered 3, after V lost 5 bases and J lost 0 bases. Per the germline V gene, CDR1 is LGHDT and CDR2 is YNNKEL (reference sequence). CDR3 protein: CASSSGQMNTEAFF. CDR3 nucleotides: TGTGCCAGCAGCTCGGGACAGATGAACACTGAAGCTTTCTTT.

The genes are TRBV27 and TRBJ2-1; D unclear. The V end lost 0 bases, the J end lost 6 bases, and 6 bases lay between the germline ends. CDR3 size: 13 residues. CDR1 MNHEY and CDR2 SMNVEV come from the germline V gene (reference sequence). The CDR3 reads CASSLSQSNEQFF. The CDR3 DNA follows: TGTGCCAGCAGTTTATCACAAAGCAATGAGCAGTTCTTC.